This TCR beta chain was sequenced in a study of blood T cell repertoires in COVID-19 (dated by TCRdb to 2018 to 2020). Regarding the study in general: The collaborator samples originated in the United States, Italy and Spain and spanned the acute and convalescent phases of COVID-19. The material from the prospective study consisted of cDNA or gDNA derived from T cells, B-cell-depleted T cells, or PBMCs. Deeply sampled blood TCRbeta repertoires from subjects exposed to, actively infected with, or recovered from COVID-19 were included in the dataset. The repertoires were made available in a free public database intended to serve as a resource for research on the immune response to SARS-CoV-2. Samples were obtained from the ongoing ImmuneRACE study (first 160 participants) and from roughly 1,300 subjects provided by 6 global collaborators. Sample metadata almost always included a de-identified subject ID, COVID-19 status, age in years and sex. Where available, HLA class I and class II types were taken from metadata supplied by the sample provider and were not determined by assay-based typing. Points the paper makes about the study in general: How much clinical and demographic metadata was included differed by source and by participant, and the metadata was provided uncurated.

From its cysteine to its phenylalanine, the CDR3 spans 13 amino acids. Only the CDR3 portion is preserved as DNA: 39 bases, with reading frame beginning at the first base. Via the germline V gene (reference sequence), CDR1 is GTSNPN and CDR2 SVGIG. V loses 2 bases, J loses 4 bases, and the germline ends lie 9 bases apart. TCRbeta CDR3 regions were amplified from genomic DNA using the immunoSEQ Assay, a bias-controlled multiplex PCR. The authors' pipeline ran thus. The number of nucleated cells in each sample was estimated by amplification of reference gene primers within the assay. Sequence reads were collapsed and filtered to measure the absolute abundance of every unique TCRbeta CDR3 rearrangement. For each sample, productive Simpson clonality was calculated as the square root of Simpson's diversity index over productive rearrangements. The immuneACCESS repertoire file appears here via TCRdb, limited to in-frame rearrangements. These files lack a portion of the clones; in checked studies, under half of the deficit traces to unresolved V genes, and the cause of the others is not known. V, J and clone size reflect that table, while D and trimming were determined from the DNA. The sample has some 210,000 clones on record, 84% of them singletons. The ten largest clones add up to approximately 8.1% of the sample.

In regard to this clone: This receptor's antigen is unknown. Base quality data are lacking; no much larger clone is found one base away.

Whole blood was collected in K2EDTA tubes by collaborating institutions according to the institutions' own protocols. For TCRbeta analysis, collaborators shipped samples in one of three forms: frozen whole blood, isolated PBMCs, or DNA extracted from either of those sample types. This TCR derives from a woman between 50 and 59 years old with active or convalescent COVID-19. The sequenced material came from peripheral blood. Recombination connected TRBV30 to TRBJ1-5; TRBD1 might be the D gene, on 6 matching bases. The CDR3 amino acid sequence is: CAWSSQGNQPQHF. The nucleotide sequence is TGTGCCTGGAGTTCTCAGGGGAATCAGCCCCAGCATTTT.